This T cell receptor beta chain comes out of a study of identical twins. Notes on the study in general: Insertion counts were lower in abundant cord blood beta clonotypes, a trend that memory repertoires did not show.

Germline CDR1 is KGHDR and CDR2 is SFDVKD. This CDR3 contains 19 residues. Unmatched junction bases numbered 10, after V lost 0 bases and J lost 0 bases. MiXCR, applied by TCRdb to the 5' RACE reads, yields one record per CDR3 protein. Of 450,000 to 600,000 distinct CDR3 sequences in the sample, around 24% are singletons; the top ten hold approximately 0.48%. As to this clonotype: Its antigen is currently unknown.

The same sample was also used in a study of yellow fever vaccine responses in identical twins.

The J gene is TRBJ2-1, the V gene TRBV24-1; 7 bases are shared with TRBD1. Specimen: CD4+ T cells sorted from blood. This TCR was recovered from a young woman in good health. CDR3 DNA sequence: TGTGCCACCAGTGATTTGCAGCTGACAGGGAGAGACTCCTACAATGAGCAGTTCTTC. Translated: CATSDLQLTGRDSYNEQFF.